One and the same sample provided the 18 T cell receptor beta chains below, sequenced in a study of blood T cells in healthy people across ages. The use of a sample-barcoded 5' primer and a J-beta primer mix characterized a second PCR of roughly 7 to 12 cycles. TCRdb used MiXCR to reprocess the 5' RACE reads, holding one entry per CDR3 protein. The sample lists about 780,000 distinct CDR3 sequences, more than 35% occurring once. The sample was blood. All receptors come from a man aged 80 or over in good health.

This clonotype was detected a few times. CDR3 in DNA: TGTGCCAGCAGCTTACTAGCGGGAGTGAATGAGCAGTTCTTC. It translates to CASSLLAGVNEQFF. The chain recombines TRBV14 with TRBJ2-1; 11 bases are shared with TRBD2. Germline loops: CDR1 SGHDN, CDR2 FVKESK. V lost 5 bases and J lost 7; bases outside the gene matches: 4. The CDR3 is 14 amino acids.

The rearrangement links TRBV20-1 to TRBJ2-4; TRBD1 agrees at 7 bases. V shed 5 bases and J 13 bases; nucleotides not matched to a gene: 14. This CDR3 is 13 amino acids long. Germline CDR1 is DFQATT and CDR2 is SNEGSKA (reference sequence). CDR3: CSAGGGSGQEQYF. The CDR3, as DNA: TGCAGTGCTGGGGGTGGGTCAGGACAGGAGCAGTACTTC.

V and J are TRBV3-1 and TRBJ2-5, with 9 bases lining up with TRBD2. The germline V gene has CDR1 LGHDT and CDR2 YNNKEL (reference sequence). This CDR3 contains 15 residues. V was pared by 1 base and J by 11 bases, with 11 bases of the junction left unmatched. CDR3 bases: TGTGCCAGCAGCCAAGGCCCTAGCGGGACGAATGAGCAGTACTTC. Amino acids: CASSQGPSGTNEQYF.

This clonotype has more than one count but fewer than ten. The chain is built from TRBV6-5 and TRBJ2-1; either TRBD1 or TRBD2 may fit D (5 bases each). This CDR3 comprises 16 residues. Trimming left V 7 bases short and J 8 bases short, with 24 bases between. Germline V lookup: CDR1 MNHEY, CDR2 SVGAGI. CDR3 nucleotide sequence: TGTGCCAGCACCTCTAGTTTTCGGGACCGACGCGATGAGCAGTTCTTC. Translation: CASTSSFRDRRDEQFF.

The table lists this clonotype with a count of one. CDR3 sequence: CASTANSGRPNTEAFF. Written as DNA, the CDR3 is TGTGCCAGCACCGCTAACTCGGGACGGCCGAACACTGAAGCTTTCTTT. V and J are TRBV28 and TRBJ1-1, with a tentative D call TRBD1 (5 bases). The germline gives CDR1 MDHEN, CDR2 SYDVKM. V was clipped by 7 bases and J by 1 base, with 19 bases between them. The CDR3 is 16 amino acids.

Of note for this clonotype: Sequence at one end of the junction differs from germline and may be a read error. The chain couples TRBV7-9 to TRBJ1-6, with D possibly TRBD1 on 6 matching bases. The CDR3 spans 14 residues. Germline CDR1 is SEHNR and CDR2 is FQNEAQ (reference sequence). The CDR3 loop is CASSPATGRSPPHF. In DNA, the CDR3 is TGTGCCAGCAGCCCAGCGACAGGCCGGTCACCCCCCCACTTT.

This clonotype was seen many times. The rearrangement links TRBV3-1 to TRBJ2-1; the D is unclear. Germline V CDR1 and CDR2: LGHDT, YNNKEL (reference sequence). The CDR3 runs 13 residues. V was trimmed by 2 bases and J by 7 bases, leaving 9 bases between them. The CDR3 sequence is CASSQISQNEQFF. The CDR3 DNA sequence: TGTGCCAGCAGCCAAATTTCACAGAATGAGCAGTTCTTC.

This chain uses TRBV4-1 with TRBJ2-7; 10 bases map to TRBD1. J gave up 4 bases and V 0 bases, and 12 bases lay outside the gene matches. CDR1 MGHRA and CDR2 YSYEKL come from the germline V gene. The CDR3 contains 18 residues. CDR3 loop: CASSQDRDRGGGTYEQYF. The CDR3, as DNA: TGCGCCAGCAGCCAAGATCGGGACAGGGGCGGCGGGACGTACGAGCAGTACTTC.

The V call is TRBV7-2, the J call TRBJ2-5; 9 nucleotides match TRBD1. V trimming: 4 bases; J trimming: 0 bases; junction bases outside the gene matches: 6. Germline CDR1 reads SGHTA; CDR2 reads FQGNSA. This CDR3 comprises 16 residues. The CDR3 DNA follows: TGTGCCAGCAGCTCCCCGGGACAGGGATACCAAGAGACCCAGTACTTC. Its translation: CASSSPGQGYQETQYF.

This clonotype was found many times. The chain joins TRBV9 to TRBJ2-3, with D possibly TRBD2 on 6 matching bases. The CDR3 length is 15 residues. Trimming shortened V by 2 bases and J by 0 bases, and 10 bases separated the two germline ends. The germline V gene encodes CDR1 SGDLS and CDR2 YYNGEE. This CDR3 is CASSVFGTSTDTQYF. The CDR3 DNA reads as TGTGCCAGCAGCGTCTTCGGGACTAGCACAGATACGCAGTATTTT.

The sample holds one count of this clonotype. This chain links TRBV29-1 with TRBJ1-3; TRBD1 is a possible D gene (6 bases). V shed 7 bases and J shed 1 base, with 11 bases lying between them. The CDR3 has 13 residues. Germline V gene data show CDR1 as SQVTM and CDR2 as ANQGSEA. The CDR3 loop is CSAEGVSGNTIYF. The CDR3 coding sequence is TGCAGCGCCGAGGGGGTGTCTGGAAACACCATATATTTT. The full variable domain, in which reference TRBV29-1 and TRBJ1-3 provide the parts outside the CDR3, is SAVISQKPSRDICQRGTSLTIQCQVDSQVTMMFWYRQQPGQSLTLIATANQGSEATYESGFVIDKFPISRPNLTFSTLTVSNMSPEDSSIYLCSAEGVSGNTIYFGEGSWLTVV.

The chain has TRBV11-2 and TRBJ1-5; D unclear. In germline, CDR1 is SGHAT, CDR2 FQNNGV. This CDR3 has 15 residues. Trimming took off 4 bases at V and 0 bases at J, with 10 bases between the two ends. CDR3 loop: CASSSLADSNQPQHF. CDR3 bases: TGTGCCAGCAGCTCCCTGGCTGATAGCAATCAGCCCCAGCATTTT.

This clonotype was found a few times. V and J are TRBV27 and TRBJ1-2; possibly TRBD1 for D (5 bases). The germline V gene encodes CDR1 MNHEY and CDR2 SMNVEV (reference sequence). Trimming took 2 bases from V and 4 from J, leaving 14 bases between them. This CDR3 spans 15 amino acids. The CDR3 region has the DNA TGTGCCAGCAGTTTAGCAGGGACGCTCTTCTATGGCTACACCTTC. This sequence encodes CASSLAGTLFYGYTF.

This clonotype was recorded a few times. The chain carries TRBV10-3 and TRBJ2-5; 7 positions match TRBD1. The CDR3 is made up of 13 amino acids. The germline V gene encodes CDR1 ENHRY and CDR2 SYGVKD. The V and J ends lost 8 bases and 11 bases, in that order; junction bases with no gene match: 14. Here the CDR3 reads CAIGENRGHEQYF. The CDR3 DNA is TGTGCCATCGGCGAAAACAGGGGCCATGAGCAGTACTTC.

V and J are TRBV7-2 and TRBJ2-1, with TRBD2 matching 10 bases. CDR3 size: 16 residues. V dropped 5 bases and J dropped 7; count of bases not matched to a gene: 11. The germline gives CDR1 SGHTA, CDR2 FQGNSA. This chain's CDR3 is CASSVTSLAGANEQFF. In DNA, the CDR3 is TGTGCCAGCAGCGTAACGTCGCTAGCGGGAGCTAATGAGCAGTTCTTC.

This clonotype was found a few times. The chain is built from TRBV7-2 and TRBJ2-5, with TRBD1 as a possible D gene (6 bases). CDR3 length: 14 residues. V lost 1 base and J 9 bases, leaving 15 bases between the germline ends. Per germline, CDR1 SGHTA and CDR2 FQGNSA. CDR3 nucleotides: TGTGCCAGCAGCTTAGGGACAGAATACGTGGCCCAGTACTTC. Translation gives CASSLGTEYVAQYF.

With regard to this clonotype: The junction shows a germline mismatch at one end, possibly a read error. The chain employs TRBV20-1 and TRBJ2-1; D not resolved. Germline V gene sequence: CDR1 DFQATT, CDR2 SNEGSKA (reference sequence). The CDR3 consists of 12 residues. CDR3 coding DNA: TGCAGTGCTAGTTTCAGGAACAATGGGCAGTTCTTC. Translated: CSASFRNNGQFF.

This chain links TRBV7-9 with TRBJ1-2; 7 nucleotides match TRBD1. The junction had 9 bases not matched to a gene; V was cut back by 5 bases and J by 6 bases. Germline CDR1 reads SEHNR; CDR2 reads FQNEAQ (reference sequence). The CDR3 spans 14 residues. The CDR3 here is CASSPRTGNNGYTF. DNA of the CDR3: TGTGCCAGCAGCCCGAGGACAGGCAACAATGGCTACACCTTC.